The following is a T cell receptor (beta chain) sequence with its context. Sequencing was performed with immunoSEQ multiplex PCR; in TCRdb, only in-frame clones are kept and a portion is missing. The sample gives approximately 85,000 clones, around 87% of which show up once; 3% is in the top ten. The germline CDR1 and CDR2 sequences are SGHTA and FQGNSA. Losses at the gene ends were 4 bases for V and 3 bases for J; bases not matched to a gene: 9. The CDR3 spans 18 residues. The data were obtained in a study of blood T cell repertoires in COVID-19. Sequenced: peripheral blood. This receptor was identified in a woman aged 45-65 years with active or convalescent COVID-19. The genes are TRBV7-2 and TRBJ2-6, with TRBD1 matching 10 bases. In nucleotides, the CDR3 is TGTGCCAGCAGCTATCCGGGACAGGGGTTGTTTGGGGCCAACGTCCTGACTTTC. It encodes CASSYPGQGLFGANVLTF.